Listed below are T cell receptor beta chains from one sample, sequenced in a study of technical replicates of blood from a few donors. TCRdb's copy holds only in-frame clones and misses some; the assay was immunoSEQ multiplex PCR. This sample has over 70,000 clones, with roughly 94% found just once. The sequenced sample was T cells isolated from PBMCs. These receptors all come from a human donor in good health. Both conserved end residues are part of each CDR3. Each record gives: clone size, V gene, J gene, D gene, CDR3 length, CDR3 DNA, CDR3 protein. D genes are given only for firm matches. Not all rows give a size; the values are once, few, many and, for expanded clones, a class.

>NA|TRBV2|TRBJ2-6|NA|16
TGTGCCAGCAGTGAAGCGGGGCCCGCAGGGGCCAACGTCCTGACTTTC
CASSEAGPAGANVLTF
>NA|TRBV19|TRBJ1-4|TRBD1|15
TGTGCCAGTAGTATCCAGGACAGGGGACGTGAAAAACTGTTTTTT
CASSIQDRGREKLFF
>once|TRBV9|TRBJ2-7|NA|15
TGTGCCAGCAGCGGACGGGACACCAACGTCTACGAGCAGTACTTC
CASSGRDTNVYEQYF
>NA|TRBV18|TRBJ1-3|NA|16
TGTGCCAGCTCACCAGACCTTGGCGGCTCTGGAAACACCATATATTTT
CASSPDLGGSGNTIYF
>NA|TRBV7-2|TRBJ1-1|TRBD1|17
TGTGCCAGCAGCTTCTGGGACCGACAGGGCTTGTACACTGAAGCTTTCTTT
CASSFWDRQGLYTEAFF
>once|TRBV15|TRBJ1-1|NA|12
TGTGCCACCAGCAGAGATGAGGAGGAAGCTTTCTTT
CATSRDEEEAFF
>NA|TRBV9|TRBJ2-3|TRBD2|16
TGTGCCAGCAGCGTAGCTAGCGGGAGAGTTGCAGATACGCAGTATTTT
CASSVASGRVADTQYF
>NA|TRBV7-2|TRBJ1-4|NA|14
TGTGCCAGCAGCCGGGGTGCAACTAATGAAAAACTGTTTTTT
CASSRGATNEKLFF
>NA|TRBV9|TRBJ1-5|NA|14
TGTGCCAGCAGCGTAGGAGGAACCAATCAGCCCCAGCATTTT
CASSVGGTNQPQHF
>NA|TRBV6-5|TRBJ1-1|NA|13
TGTGCCAGCAGTCTACACAGGACAACTGAAGCTTTCTTT
CASSLHRTTEAFF
>NA|TRBV14|TRBJ2-2|NA|17
TGTGCCAGCAGCCAAGATAAGGTAGCAGTGAACACCGGGGAGCTGTTTTTT
CASSQDKVAVNTGELFF
>NA|TRBV10-3|TRBJ2-7|NA|15
TGTGCCATCAGTGAGTCGTACCAGAACTCCTACGAGCAGTACTTC
CAISESYQNSYEQYF
>NA|TRBV2|TRBJ2-3|NA|15
TGTGCCAGCAGTGTTTACGGCAGGGCCACAGATACGCAGTATTTT
CASSVYGRATDTQYF
>NA|TRBV2|TRBJ2-5|TRBD1|14
TGTGCCAGCAGTGTGGGGACAGGCCAAGAGACCCAGTACTTC
CASSVGTGQETQYF
>NA|TRBV7-3|TRBJ2-4|NA|17
TGTGCCAGCAGCCCAGCTTACCTTAGCGGACCCGAAAACATTCAGTACTTC
CASSPAYLSGPENIQYF
>NA|TRBV30|TRBJ1-3|NA|18
TGTGCCTGGCAACCCCTGGCCCCGACAGAGCTCCCTGGAAACACCATATATTTT
CAWQPLAPTELPGNTIYF
>NA|TRBV30|TRBJ1-4|TRBD1|14
TGTGCCTGGGTCTCCGGGACAGGGCCCGAAAAACTGTTTTTT
CAWVSGTGPEKLFF
>NA|TRBV15|TRBJ2-7|TRBD2|15
TGTGCCACCAGCCCGGGACTAGCCGGTTCCTACGAGCAGTACTTC
CATSPGLAGSYEQYF
>NA|TRBV6-5|TRBJ1-2|NA|13
TGTGCCAGCAGTTACCCGAACAGGGAGGGCTACACCTTC
CASSYPNREGYTF
>NA|TRBV19|TRBJ1-2|NA|16
TGTGCCAGTAGTATACAGACCTCGGGGGTGCTGAATGGCTACACCTTC
CASSIQTSGVLNGYTF
>NA|TRBV30|TRBJ1-4|TRBD1|15
TGTGCCTGGAGCCAAGGACAGGCCTATAATGAAAAACTGTTTTTT
CAWSQGQAYNEKLFF
>NA|TRBV6-6|TRBJ2-7|TRBD1|14
TGTGCCAGCAGTTCTGGGGACAGACCCCACGAGCAGTACTTC
CASSSGDRPHEQYF
>NA|TRBV30|TRBJ2-7|TRBD2|15
TGTGCCTGGAGTGGCATTAGCGGGAACACCTACGAGCAGTACTTC
CAWSGISGNTYEQYF
>NA|TRBV6-5|TRBJ1-2|TRBD1|13
TGTGCCAGCAGTCCCGGGACAGGGGATGGCTACACCTTC
CASSPGTGDGYTF
>NA|TRBV19|TRBJ2-5|NA|13
TGTGCCAGTAGTATAACAGACCGGGAGACCCAGTACTTC
CASSITDRETQYF
>NA|TRBV6-1|TRBJ1-4|NA|14
TGTGCCAGCAGCCGGACAGCTTCTAATGAAAAACTGTTTTTT
CASSRTASNEKLFF
>NA|TRBV7-2|TRBJ1-1|TRBD1|15
TGTGCCAGCAGCCCTACAGGGGCGCGGTACACTGAAGCTTTCTTT
CASSPTGARYTEAFF
>NA|TRBV25-1|TRBJ2-7|NA|14
TGTGCCAGCAGTGAATGGGGGGTTACTTACGAGCAGTACTTC
CASSEWGVTYEQYF
>NA|TRBV5-4|TRBJ2-3|TRBD2|15
TGTGCCAGCAGCTTTCCAGCGGGAGTTGCAGATACGCAGTATTTT
CASSFPAGVADTQYF
>NA|TRBV18|TRBJ1-1|NA|13
TGTGCCAGCTCAGAAACATGGAACACTGAAGCTTTCTTT
CASSETWNTEAFF
>NA|TRBV7-9|TRBJ2-5|TRBD1|16
TGTGCCAGCAGTCCCCGGGACAGGGCTGAAGGGGAGACCCAGTACTTC
CASSPRDRAEGETQYF
>NA|TRBV6-6|TRBJ2-7|NA|13
TGTGCCAGTAACCGGGACATCTCCTACGAGCAGTACTTC
CASNRDISYEQYF
>NA|TRBV19|TRBJ1-4|TRBD1|13
TGTGCCAGTAGTGTGACAGGGAATGAAAAACTGTTTTTT
CASSVTGNEKLFF
>NA|TRBV6-6|TRBJ2-2|TRBD1|13
TGTGCCAGCGGGACAGGGTACACCGGGGAGCTGTTTTTT
CASGTGYTGELFF
>NA|TRBV19|TRBJ2-7|NA|13
TGTGCCAGTAGTATGGGCCACTCCTACGAGCAGTACTTC
CASSMGHSYEQYF
>NA|TRBV10-1|TRBJ1-1|NA|17
TGCGCCAGCAGTGCCCCGGGGAGGGACCACAACCCCACTGAAGCTTTCTTT
CASSAPGRDHNPTEAFF
>NA|TRBV19|TRBJ1-5|TRBD1|14
TGTGCCAGTATCCCGGGACAGGGGTCGCAGCCCCAGCATTTT
CASIPGQGSQPQHF
>few|TRBV4-2|TRBJ2-7|NA|15
TGTGCCAGCAGCCAAGATCAAAGCGCCCACTACGAGCAGTACTTC
CASSQDQSAHYEQYF
>NA|TRBV6-6|TRBJ1-2|NA|14
TGTGCCAGTACAGGGCCCAACACTAACTATGGCTACACCTTC
CASTGPNTNYGYTF
>NA|TRBV2|TRBJ2-1|NA|14
TGTGCCAGCAGGGGGCGGAGCTCCTACAATGAGCAGTTCTTC
CASRGRSSYNEQFF
>NA|TRBV2|TRBJ1-2|TRBD1|13
TGTGCCAGCAGGGGACAGGGCCCCTATGGCTACACCTTC
CASRGQGPYGYTF
>NA|TRBV29-1|TRBJ2-7|NA|12
TGCAGCGTTGAGGGTACTACTTACGAGCAGTACTTC
CSVEGTTYEQYF
>NA|TRBV7-3|TRBJ2-3|NA|16
TGTGCCAGCAGCGCCATTAGTAGCGCACCCACAGATACGCAGTATTTT
CASSAISSAPTDTQYF
>once|TRBV27|TRBJ2-1|TRBD2|14
TGTGCCAGCAGTCAGCGGGAGACCTACAATGAGCAGTTCTTC
CASSQRETYNEQFF
>NA|TRBV18|TRBJ2-7|NA|13
TGTGCCAGCTCATCGGGTGGATTATACGAGCAGTACTTC
CASSSGGLYEQYF
>NA|TRBV5-8|TRBJ1-5|TRBD1|15
TGTGCCAGCAGCTTCTACAGGGGCCCCAATCAGCCCCAGCATTTT
CASSFYRGPNQPQHF
>NA|TRBV27|TRBJ1-2|TRBD1|15
TGTGCCAGCAGTTTTATCGACAGGGTTGACTATGGCTACACCTTC
CASSFIDRVDYGYTF
>NA|TRBV5-6|TRBJ2-7|NA|13
TGTGCCAGCAGCTTGATGACAGTGTACGAGCAGTACTTC
CASSLMTVYEQYF
>few|TRBV18|TRBJ1-1|TRBD1|15
TGTGCCAGCTCACCTAGGACAGGGGACGGCACTGAAGCTTTCTTT
CASSPRTGDGTEAFF
>NA|TRBV11-2|TRBJ2-1|TRBD2|16
TGTGCCAGCAGCTTAGACGGGCGGGAGTCCTACAATGAGCAGTTCTTC
CASSLDGRESYNEQFF
>NA|TRBV5-4|TRBJ2-1|TRBD2|13
TGTGCCAGCAGCTTGTATAGCGGGCATGAGCAGTTCTTC
CASSLYSGHEQFF
>NA|TRBV7-9|TRBJ1-2|NA|16
TGTGCCAGCAGCTTAGAGGCAGGACAGCTTCGTGTCGGCTACACCTTC
CASSLEAGQLRVGYTF
>NA|TRBV5-1|TRBJ2-1|TRBD2|18
TGCGCCAGCAGCTCAACAAATCCGGGACTAGCGGGTTACAATGAGCAGTTCTTC
CASSSTNPGLAGYNEQFF
>NA|TRBV6-5|TRBJ1-5|NA|14
TGTGCCAGCAGCCCGTCCAGGGGACATCAGCCCCAGCATTTT
CASSPSRGHQPQHF
>NA|TRBV6-5|TRBJ2-3|TRBD1|14
TGTGCCAGCAGTGAACAGGGGGTTACAGATACGCAGTATTTT
CASSEQGVTDTQYF
>NA|TRBV5-1|TRBJ1-5|NA|14
TGCGCCAGCAGCTTGGATCCAGGGGAGGGCCTATGGCATTTT
CASSLDPGEGLWHF
>NA|TRBV5-1|TRBJ2-1|TRBD2|13
TGCGCCAGCAGCCCGGGACTATCAAATGAGCAGTTCTTC
CASSPGLSNEQFF
>once|TRBV30|TRBJ1-2|NA|13
TGTGCCTGGAGTGTTCAGCGAGACTATGGCTACACCTTC
CAWSVQRDYGYTF
>NA|TRBV6-6|TRBJ1-2|TRBD1|11
TGTGCCAGCACGACAGGGAATGGCTACACCTTC
CASTTGNGYTF
>NA|TRBV27|TRBJ1-4|NA|14
TGTGCCAGCAGTTTAGACACAGGACGTGAAAAACTGTTTTTT
CASSLDTGREKLFF